The sample holds one count of the clone carrying this TCR beta chain. Germline values: CDR1 MGHRA, CDR2 YSYEKL. The CDR3 covers 17 residues. J lost 0 bases, V lost 0 bases, and 3 bases had no gene match. This specimen comes from a study of blood T cell repertoires in COVID-19. The wider study: T cells, B-cell-depleted T cells, or PBMCs supplied cDNA or gDNA.

In the source study's methods: Estimated nucleated cell counts came from reference gene primer amplification. Only in-frame clones appear in the TCRdb table, and some are missing; sequencing was by immunoSEQ multiplex PCR. For V, J and clone size, that table is used; D and trimming come from the DNA. The sample consists of approximately 99,000 clones, about four fifths of them appearing once. Sample: peripheral blood. The rearrangement joins TRBV4-1 to TRBJ2-2, with 8 nucleotides matching TRBD2. The receptor was derived from an elderly woman with active or convalescent COVID-19. For the CDR3, the DNA is TGCGCCAGCAGCCAAGAGGGGGGACTAGCGAACACCGGGGAGCTGTTTTTT. Its protein product is CASSQEGGLANTGELFF.